This T cell receptor beta chain was identified in a study of blood T cell repertoires in COVID-19. Study overall: PBMCs, B-cell-depleted T cells, or T cells were the source of the cDNA or gDNA that made up the material.

CDR3 length: 15 amino acids. Sequencing used immunoSEQ multiplex PCR; TCRdb keeps in-frame clones, though not all of them. The data show about 180,000 clones, about 81% seen once. The source is a woman aged 70-85 years with acute or convalescent COVID-19. The chain recombines TRBV21-1 with TRBJ1-2; the table gives TRBD1 as D, unverified against the DNA. TRBV21-1 is recorded as a pseudogene. The sample consisted of peripheral blood. CDR3 amino acids: CASSRPGQGTYGYTF. The CDR3 bases are TGTGCCAGCAGCAGACCGGGACAGGGGACCTATGGCTACACCTTC.